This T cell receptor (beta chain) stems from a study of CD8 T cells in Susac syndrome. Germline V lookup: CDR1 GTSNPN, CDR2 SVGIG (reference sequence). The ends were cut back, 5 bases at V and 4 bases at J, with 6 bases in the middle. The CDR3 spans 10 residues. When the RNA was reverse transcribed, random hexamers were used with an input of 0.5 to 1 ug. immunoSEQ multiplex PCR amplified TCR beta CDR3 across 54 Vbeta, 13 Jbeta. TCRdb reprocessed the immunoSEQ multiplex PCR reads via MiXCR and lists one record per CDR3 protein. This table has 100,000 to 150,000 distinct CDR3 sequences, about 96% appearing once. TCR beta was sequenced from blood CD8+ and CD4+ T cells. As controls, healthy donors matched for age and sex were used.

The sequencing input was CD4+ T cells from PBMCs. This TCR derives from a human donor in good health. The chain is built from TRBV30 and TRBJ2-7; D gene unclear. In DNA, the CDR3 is TGTGCCTGGGGAAAATACGAGCAGTACTTC. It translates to CAWGKYEQYF.